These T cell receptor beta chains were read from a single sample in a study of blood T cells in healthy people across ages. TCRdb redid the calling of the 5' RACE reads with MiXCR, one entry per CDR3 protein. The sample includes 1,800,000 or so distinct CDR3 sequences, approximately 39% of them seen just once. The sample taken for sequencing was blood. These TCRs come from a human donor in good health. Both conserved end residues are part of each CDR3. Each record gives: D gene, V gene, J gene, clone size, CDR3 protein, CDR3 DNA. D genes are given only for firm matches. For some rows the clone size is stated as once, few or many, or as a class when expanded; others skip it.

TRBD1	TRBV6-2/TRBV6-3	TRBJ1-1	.	CASRRPRQGMNTEAFF	TGTGCCAGCAGGCGTCCGAGACAGGGGATGAACACTGAAGCTTTCTTT
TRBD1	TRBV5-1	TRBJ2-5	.	CASHRGNLRETQYF	TGCGCCAGTCACAGGGGCAACCTCCGAGAGACCCAGTACTTC
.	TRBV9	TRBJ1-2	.	CASSVEFGAAYTF	TGTGCCAGCAGCGTAGAGTTTGGGGCCGCCTACACCTTC
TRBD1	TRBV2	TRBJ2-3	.	CASREGQGALTHTDTQYF	TGTGCCAGTAGAGAAGGACAGGGGGCGTTAACGCACACAGATACGCAGTATTTT
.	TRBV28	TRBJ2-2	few	CASSLWAAGELFF	TGTGCCAGCAGTTTATGGGCCGCCGGGGAGCTGTTTTTT
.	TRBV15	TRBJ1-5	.	CATSRGLEGNQPQHF	TGTGCCACCAGCAGAGGATTAGAGGGGAATCAGCCCCAGCATTTT
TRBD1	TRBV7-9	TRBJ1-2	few	CASSLPGTAYGYTF	TGTGCCAGCAGCCTTCCCGGGACAGCCTATGGCTACACCTTC
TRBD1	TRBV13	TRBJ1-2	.	CASSPRDRLGNGYTF	TGTGCCAGCAGCCCGCGGGACAGGTTGGGAAATGGCTACACCTTC
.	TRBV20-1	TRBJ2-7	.	CSTTDSYEQYF	TGCAGTACCACAGATTCCTACGAGCAGTACTTC
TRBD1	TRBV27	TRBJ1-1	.	CASSFGTDNTEAFF	TGTGCCAGCAGTTTCGGGACAGATAACACTGAAGCTTTCTTT
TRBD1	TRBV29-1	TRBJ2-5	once	CSGTGTGGGETQYF	TGCAGCGGGACCGGGACAGGGGGCGGCGAGACCCAGTACTTC
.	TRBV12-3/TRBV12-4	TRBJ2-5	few	CASSPWGETQYF	TGTGCCAGCAGTCCTTGGGGGGAGACCCAGTACTTC
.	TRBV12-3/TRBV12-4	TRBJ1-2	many	CASSFSGAGGYTF	TGTGCCAGCAGTTTCTCGGGGGCAGGGGGCTACACCTTC
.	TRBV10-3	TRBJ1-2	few	CAIGSETLANYGYTF	TGTGCCATCGGGTCAGAAACCTTAGCTAACTATGGCTACACCTTC
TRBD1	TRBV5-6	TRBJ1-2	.	CAGSIKMGQNYGYTF	TGTGCCGGCAGCATTAAGATGGGACAGAACTATGGCTACACCTTC
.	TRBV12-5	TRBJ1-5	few	CASGFGGDQPQHF	TGTGCTAGTGGTTTTGGGGGGGATCAGCCCCAGCATTTT
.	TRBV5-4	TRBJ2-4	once	CASSLGTQGSIQYF	TGTGCCAGCAGCTTGGGGACTCAGGGTTCCATTCAGTACTTC
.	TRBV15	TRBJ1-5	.	CATSRGPSTEGNQPQHF	TGTGCCACCAGCAGAGGCCCCTCTACGGAGGGGAATCAGCCCCAGCATTTT
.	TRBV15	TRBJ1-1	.	CATSSAGWYQWTEAFF	TGTGCCACCAGCAGCGCAGGGTGGTATCAGTGGACTGAAGCTTTCTTT
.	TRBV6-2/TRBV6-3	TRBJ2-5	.	CASSYSRGVITETQYF	TGTGCCAGCAGTTACTCGAGGGGGGTTATAACAGAGACCCAGTACTTC
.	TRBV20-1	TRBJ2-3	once	CSAFTSTDTQYF	TGCAGTGCTTTTACTAGCACAGATACGCAGTATTTT
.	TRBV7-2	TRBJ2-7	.	CASRELGGLLYEQYF	TGTGCCAGCAGAGAATTAGGGGGTCTTCTTTACGAGCAGTACTTC
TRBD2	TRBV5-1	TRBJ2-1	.	CASSLASGSRNEQFF	TGCGCCAGCAGCTTGGCTAGCGGGAGCCGCAATGAGCAGTTCTTC
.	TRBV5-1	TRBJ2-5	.	CASSLIQEEPQETQYF	TGCGCCAGCAGCTTAATACAGGAAGAGCCCCAAGAGACCCAGTACTTC
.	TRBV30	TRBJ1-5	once	CATGSPAGNQPQHF	TGTGCCACTGGGAGCCCAGCGGGGAATCAGCCCCAGCATTTT
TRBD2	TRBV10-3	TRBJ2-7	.	CAIRGAGGPFEQYF	TGTGCCATCAGGGGAGCGGGAGGTCCTTTCGAGCAGTACTTC
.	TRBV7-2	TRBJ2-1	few	CASSLARANEQFF	TGTGCCAGCAGCTTAGCTAGGGCTAATGAGCAGTTCTTC
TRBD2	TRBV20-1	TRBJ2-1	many	CSVGVAGGGSSYNEQFF	TGCAGTGTCGGGGTAGCGGGGGGCGGGAGCTCCTACAATGAGCAGTTCTTC
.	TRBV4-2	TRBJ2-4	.	CASSQVPRRSAPGQYF	TGTGCCAGCAGCCAAGTTCCGCGTCGATCAGCCCCCGGGCAGTACTTC
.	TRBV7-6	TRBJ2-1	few	CASSHGLLGPLGEQFF	TGTGCCAGCAGCCATGGGCTACTCGGACCCCTCGGTGAGCAGTTCTTC
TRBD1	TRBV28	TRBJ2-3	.	CATNRDSFTDTQYF	TGTGCCACCAACCGGGACAGCTTCACAGATACGCAGTATTTT
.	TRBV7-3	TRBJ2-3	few	CASSFSESITDTQYF	TGTGCCAGCAGCTTCTCGGAGTCAATCACAGATACGCAGTATTTT
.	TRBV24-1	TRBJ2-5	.	CATSDLGPSGETQYF	TGTGCCACCAGTGATTTAGGACCTTCGGGAGAGACCCAGTACTTC
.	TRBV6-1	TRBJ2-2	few	CASSPTPDSRNTGELFF	TGTGCCAGCAGTCCAACCCCGGACAGCAGGAACACCGGGGAGCTGTTTTTT
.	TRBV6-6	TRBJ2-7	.	CASSYAAGEYEQYF	TGTGCCAGCAGTTACGCTGCCGGGGAATACGAGCAGTACTTC
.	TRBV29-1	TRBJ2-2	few	CSVGDRSENTGELFF	TGCAGCGTTGGAGACAGGAGCGAGAACACCGGGGAGCTGTTTTTT
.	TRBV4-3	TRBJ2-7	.	CASSLSGGAFSYEQYF	TGCGCCAGCAGCCTAAGTGGGGGGGCCTTCTCCTACGAGCAGTACTTC
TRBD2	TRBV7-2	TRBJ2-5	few	CASSLVSSGGEATQYF	TGTGCCAGCAGCTTAGTATCCAGCGGGGGGGAGGCGACCCAGTACTTC
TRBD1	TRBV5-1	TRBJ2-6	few	CASSLLTGTGGSGANVLTF	TGCGCCAGCAGCTTGTTGACCGGGACAGGGGGCTCTGGGGCCAACGTCCTGACTTTC
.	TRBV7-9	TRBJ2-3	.	CASSFFRDGMSTQYF	TGTGCCAGCAGCTTTTTCAGGGATGGTATGAGTACGCAGTATTTT
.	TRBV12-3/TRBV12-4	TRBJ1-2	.	CASSLALGLSYGYTF	TGTGCCAGCAGTTTAGCGCTGGGTCTAAGTTATGGCTACACCTTC
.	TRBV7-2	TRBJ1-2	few	CASSPRTAGMGYTF	TGTGCCAGCAGCCCCCGGACAGCCGGAATGGGCTACACCTTC
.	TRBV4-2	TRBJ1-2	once	CASSQEFGEGNHYGYTF	TGTGCCAGCAGCCAAGAATTCGGAGAGGGGAATCACTATGGCTACACCTTC
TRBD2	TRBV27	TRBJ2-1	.	CASSSSTSGGNNEQFF	TGTGCCAGCAGTTCCTCGACTAGCGGGGGAAACAATGAGCAGTTCTTC
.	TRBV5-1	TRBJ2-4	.	CTSRPKGGNIQYF	TGCACCAGCAGACCTAAGGGAGGTAACATTCAGTACTTC